Listed here are 28 T cell receptor beta chains from one sample, sequenced in a study of control samples from healthy donors and cancer patients. Assay used: immunoSEQ multiplex PCR; TCRdb lists only in-frame clones, some missing. Of 60,000 to 75,000 clones listed, 75% to 90% were seen once; the top ten hold under 30%. Sequencing was performed on blood. The origin of the receptors is a man in his forties or fifties in good health.

The V and J genes are TRBV4-3 and TRBJ2-6; 7 positions agree with TRBD1. The length of the CDR3 is 17 residues. J was trimmed by 4 bases and V by 0 bases; bases with no gene match: 6. The V gene's germline CDR1 is LGHNA and CDR2 YSLEER. The CDR3 sequence is CASSQDSTGAGANVLTF. The CDR3 DNA follows: TGCGCCAGCAGCCAAGATTCAACAGGGGCCGGGGCCAACGTCCTGACTTTC.

J is TRBJ1-5 and V is TRBV2; D uncertain. The V end lost 7 bases, the J end lost 2 bases, and 12 bases lay between the germline ends. The CDR3 length is 14 residues. Germline values: CDR1 SNHLY, CDR2 FYNNEI. CDR3 protein: CASNGRVGNQPQHF. The DNA of the CDR3 is TGTGCCAGCAATGGCCGAGTAGGCAATCAGCCCCAGCATTTT.

The gene calls are TRBV19 and TRBJ1-2; 9 bases align to TRBD1. CDR3 length: 16 amino acids. Germline V CDR1 and CDR2: LNHDA, SQIVND (reference sequence). With V trimmed by 4 bases and J by 8 bases, 14 bases remained unmatched. The DNA of the CDR3 is TGTGCCAGTAGTAAAATCCGGGGACAGGGTATTACAGGCTACACCTTC. Encoded protein: CASSKIRGQGITGYTF. Supplemented by reference TRBV19 and TRBJ1-2, the full variable domain reads DGGITQSPKYLFRKEGQNVTLSCEQNLNHDAMYWYRQDPGQGLRLIYYSQIVNDFQKGDIAEGYSVSREKKESFPLTVTSAQKNPTAFYLCASSKIRGQGITGYTFGSGTRLTVV.

The gene calls are TRBV19 and TRBJ2-1, with 9 positions matching TRBD1. The germline V gene encodes CDR1 LNHDA and CDR2 SQIVND (reference sequence). The CDR3 has 14 residues. The V segment lost 0 bases and the J segment 9 bases; nucleotides outside the gene matches: 3. The CDR3: CASSIEGQGSEQFF. CDR3 coding DNA: TGTGCCAGTAGTATAGAGGGACAGGGCAGTGAGCAGTTCTTC.

This chain connects TRBV5-1 to TRBJ2-3; no definite D call. From germline, CDR1 is SGHRS and CDR2 YFSETQ. The CDR3 is 17 residues long. Trimming took off 4 bases at V and 4 bases at J, with 22 bases between the two ends. The CDR3: CASSPYQIAFLPDTQYF. The CDR3 nucleotides read TGCGCCAGCAGCCCGTATCAAATAGCTTTTTTGCCAGATACGCAGTATTTT.

The rearrangement joins TRBV6-5 to TRBJ1-1; D perhaps matches TRBD1 (6 bases). The V end lost 7 bases, the J end lost 4 bases, and 19 bases lay between the germline ends. Looked up from germline, CDR1 is MNHEY and CDR2 is SVGAGI. This CDR3 is built from 15 residues. The CDR3 here is CASNIGGKGSTEAFF. As DNA, the CDR3 is TGTGCCAGCAATATAGGGGGAAAAGGGAGCACTGAAGCTTTCTTT.

The V and J genes are TRBV5-4 and TRBJ2-1, with 8 nucleotides matching TRBD1. The V gene end was trimmed by 0 bases and the J gene end by 9 bases; junction bases not matched to a gene: 11. The germline gives CDR1 SGHNT, CDR2 YYREEE (reference sequence). The CDR3 loop spans 16 amino acids. CDR3 sequence reads: CASSLVGRDRGSEQFF. The CDR3 DNA sequence: TGTGCCAGCAGCTTGGTCGGTCGAGACAGGGGAAGTGAGCAGTTCTTC.

The sample holds one count of this clone. The chain links TRBV7-9 to TRBJ2-1; 12 nucleotides line up with TRBD2. The CDR3 consists of 18 residues. J was trimmed by 4 bases and V by 2 bases; bases with no gene match: 9. The V gene's germline CDR1 is SEHNR and CDR2 FQNEAQ (reference sequence). The CDR3 DNA is TGTGCCAGCAGCTTATTAGGCCTAGCGGGGGGGCAGTACAATGAGCAGTTCTTC. Amino acid sequence: CASSLLGLAGGQYNEQFF.

The chain carries TRBV5-1 and TRBJ2-2; 10 bases are a match to TRBD1. This CDR3 is 17 amino acids long. Germline CDR1 is SGHRS and CDR2 is YFSETQ. J was trimmed by 2 bases and V by 3 bases; bases with no gene match: 7. This CDR3 is CASSSRQGATNTGELFF. For the CDR3, the DNA is TGCGCCAGCAGCTCAAGACAGGGGGCGACTAACACCGGGGAGCTGTTTTTT.

The gene calls are TRBV10-2 and TRBJ2-2; D is possibly TRBD2 (5 bases). CDR1 and CDR2 (germline): WSHSY, SAAADI. CDR3 length equals 14 residues. V lost 6 bases to trimming and J lost 4 bases, with 12 bases between them. DNA for the CDR3: TGCGCCAGCAGGGACTCCGGCGGCACCGGGGAGCTGTTTTTT. This encodes CASRDSGGTGELFF.

This clone was seen only a few times. V gene TRBV4-3 combines with J gene TRBJ2-5; either TRBD1 or TRBD2 may fit D (5 bases each). This CDR3 is built from 14 residues. The germline gives CDR1 LGHNA, CDR2 YSLEER. Trimming cost V 6 bases and J 2 bases, with 13 bases left between them. The chain's CDR3 is CASSLSGTQETQYF. The CDR3 nucleotides read TGCGCCAGCAGTCTCTCCGGGACGCAAGAGACCCAGTACTTC.

The chain combines TRBV4-3 with TRBJ1-4; D uncertain. The V gene's germline CDR1 is LGHNA and CDR2 YSLEER. V was cut by 1 base and J by 4 bases, with 10 bases left in between. The CDR3 covers 15 residues. The CDR3 region is CASSQGQQVNEKLFF. The DNA for the CDR3 is TGCGCCAGCAGCCAAGGTCAACAAGTTAATGAAAAACTGTTTTTT.

This clone is a singleton in its sample. This chain joins TRBV6-1 and TRBJ1-4; D is unresolved. V was cut by 0 bases and J by 0 bases, with 11 bases left in between. CDR3 size: 17 residues. CDR1 MNHNS and CDR2 SASEGT come from the germline V gene. For the CDR3, the DNA is TGTGCCAGCAGTGAAGCGTTGGCCCTTGCAACTAATGAAAAACTGTTTTTT. This translates into CASSEALALATNEKLFF.

CDR3 sequence reads: CASSRRGRTYEQYF. The CDR3 DNA is TGTGCCAGCAGCCGAAGAGGACGGACCTACGAGCAGTACTTC. The V call is TRBV7-9, the J call TRBJ2-7, with no clear D. Germline V lookup: CDR1 SEHNR, CDR2 FQNEAQ (reference sequence). Trimming took 5 bases from V and 2 from J, leaving 13 bases between them. The CDR3 has 14 residues.

The chain has TRBV7-3 and TRBJ2-7, with 7 bases that match TRBD2. In germline, CDR1 is SGHTA, CDR2 FQGTGA. V shed 5 bases and J 4 bases; nucleotides not matched to a gene: 11. This CDR3 is 15 amino acids long. In nucleotides, the CDR3 is TGTGCCAGCAGCCCATGGGGGGGACCCGTTTACGAGCAGTACTTC. The encoded protein is CASSPWGGPVYEQYF.

The rearrangement uses TRBV19 and TRBJ1-5; perhaps TRBD1 as D (5 bases). The germline V and J ends were trimmed by 6 bases and 1 base, with 10 bases remaining between them. The CDR3 covers 14 residues. CDR1 is LNHDA, CDR2 SQIVND, per germline (reference sequence). The CDR3 coding sequence is TGTGCCAGTAGCCTCCGGGACAGCAATCAGCCCCAGCATTTT. Translating it yields CASSLRDSNQPQHF.

The chain recombines TRBV6-1 with TRBJ2-5, with D uncertain. Per the germline V gene, CDR1 is MNHNS and CDR2 is SASEGT. The CDR3 totals 16 residues. The germline V and J ends were trimmed by 4 bases and 3 bases, with 18 bases remaining between them. Here the CDR3 reads CASSGLGRPSKETQYF. As DNA, the CDR3 is TGTGCCAGCAGTGGGTTAGGGCGACCGTCCAAAGAGACCCAGTACTTC.

The rearrangement links TRBV12-5 to TRBJ2-7, with D possibly TRBD2 on 6 matching bases. Trimming took off 7 bases at V and 2 bases at J, with 12 bases between the two ends. CDR3 size: 13 residues. CDR1 LGHNT and CDR2 FRNRAP come from the germline V gene. CDR3 region: CASDQGGPYEQYF. The CDR3 coding sequence is TGTGCTAGTGACCAGGGAGGCCCCTACGAGCAGTACTTC.

The chain links TRBV2 to TRBJ1-6; 10 positions match TRBD1. Unmatched junction bases numbered 6, after V lost 4 bases and J lost 12 bases. The CDR3 contains 14 residues. Per the germline V gene, CDR1 is SNHLY and CDR2 is FYNNEI. CDR3 sequence (DNA): TGTGCCAGCAGTGGGGACAGGGGTGTGATACCCCTCCACTTT. Translating it yields CASSGDRGVIPLHF.

This clone is medium-sized. This chain joins TRBV7-2 and TRBJ1-2; perhaps TRBD1 as D (5 bases). Germline V gives CDR1 SGHTA, CDR2 FQGNSA. The CDR3 runs to 15 residues. Trimming pared 1 base from V and 4 bases from J, leaving 13 bases between. The CDR3 region is CASSLGGGPPYGYTF. CDR3 nucleotide sequence: TGTGCCAGCAGCTTAGGGGGCGGACCACCCTATGGCTACACCTTC.

The V gene is TRBV6-5, the J gene TRBJ1-3, with a weak D call TRBD1 (6 bases). Germline V lookup: CDR1 MNHEY, CDR2 SVGAGI. The V and J ends lost 0 bases and 0 bases respectively, with 9 bases between them. The length of the CDR3 is 16 residues. DNA for the CDR3: TGTGCCAGCAGTTACTCAGGACAGACCTCTGGAAACACCATATATTTT. It specifies CASSYSGQTSGNTIYF.

The chain carries TRBV7-3 and TRBJ2-2; D is possibly TRBD1 or TRBD2 (5 bases each). The CDR3 has 12 residues. V was cut by 11 bases and J by 7 bases, with 14 bases left in between. Germline loops: CDR1 SGHTA, CDR2 FQGTGA. The CDR3, as DNA: TGTGCCTCCCGCCGGGACCACGGGGAGCTGTTTTTT. This encodes CASRRDHGELFF.

The chain employs TRBV3-1 (or the pseudogene TRBV3-2) and TRBJ1-2; the match to TRBD1 covers 8 bases. This CDR3 is built from 14 residues. CDR1 is LGHDT and CDR2 is YNNKEL in the germline V gene (reference sequence). V shed 4 bases, J shed 4 bases, and the junction held 5 bases outside the gene matches. The DNA of the CDR3 is TGTGCCAGCAGCCTTCAGGGGGCCGTCTATGGCTACACCTTC. Amino acids: CASSLQGAVYGYTF.

The chain uses TRBV27 and TRBJ1-3; D gene uncertain. The ends were cut back, 0 bases at V and 0 bases at J, with 9 bases in the middle. This CDR3 has 16 residues. The germline CDR1 and CDR2 sequences are MNHEY and SMNVEV (reference sequence). The CDR3 bases are TGTGCCAGCAGTTTATCTCGCCCGAGCTCTGGAAACACCATATATTTT. As protein: CASSLSRPSSGNTIYF.

The genes are TRBV6-6 and TRBJ2-7; no firm D call. The length of the CDR3 is 14 residues. Germline V gives CDR1 MNHNY, CDR2 SVGAGI (reference sequence). Trimming left V 7 bases short and J 2 bases short, with 15 bases between. The CDR3 here is CASNPDGPAYEQYF. In DNA form, the CDR3 reads TGTGCCAGCAACCCAGACGGCCCCGCCTACGAGCAGTACTTC.

In its sample, this clone was seen once. J is TRBJ2-5 and V is TRBV27; the D gene is possibly TRBD2 (5 bases). Between the trimmed V and J ends, which lost 2 bases and 4 bases, there was a span of 11 bases. The length of the CDR3 is 14 residues. Germline CDR1 MNHEY, CDR2 SMNVEV (reference sequence). The CDR3 DNA is TGTGCCAGCAGTTTAACTAGTGGATCAGAGACCCAGTACTTC. This encodes CASSLTSGSETQYF.

Only one count was recorded for this clone. The CDR3 DNA sequence: TGCGCCAGCAGCCCGGGACTAGTGGGAGAGACCCAGTACTTC. The encoded protein is CASSPGLVGETQYF. V usage is TRBV10-1 and J usage is TRBJ2-5, with 8 bases lining up with TRBD2. Germline lookup yields CDR1 WNHNN and CDR2 SYGVQD (reference sequence). The CDR3 is 14 residues long. Losses at the gene ends were 6 bases for V and 4 bases for J; bases not matched to a gene: 7.

This clone was counted between two and nine times. The rearrangement links TRBV6-1 to TRBJ2-7; 9 positions agree with TRBD1. In germline, CDR1 is MNHNS, CDR2 SASEGT. V shed 3 bases, J shed 4 bases, and the junction held 4 bases outside the gene matches. The CDR3 spans 14 residues. The DNA of the CDR3 is TGTGCCAGCAGTGAGGGACAGGGAGTATACGAGCAGTACTTC. Protein: CASSEGQGVYEQYF.